This TCR beta chain was sequenced in a study of shared clonotypes between healthy human individuals. Study context: Aged 18 to 49, the donors were a couple of women and a few men.

V was pared by 0 bases and J by 8 bases, with 10 bases between. Germline V gene data show CDR1 as GTSNPN and CDR2 as SVGIG (reference sequence). CDR3 length: 12 residues. In the case of this clone: Other DNA variants within this sample encode the same CDR3.

In the original workflow: Quality scores were absent from the junction-only immunoSEQ sequences, so filtering differed. Clones were read by immunoSEQ multiplex PCR, and TCRdb kept only the in-frame ones, dropping some. V, J and clone size are those of that table, while D and trimming were read from the DNA. The data hold millions of clones, with 90% to 95% observed a single time. There were no recent acute infections or vaccinations among the donors, who were healthy HIV-negative adults. A CD45RA+ naive subset and a CD45RA-negative memory subset were split from CD4+ cells. This chain links TRBV30 with TRBJ1-1; D perhaps matches TRBD1 (5 bases). The receptor's source is a man aged 18 to 29 in good health. What was sequenced was naive CD4+ T cells sorted from blood. The sample's subset: CD45RA+ positively selected. The CDR3 protein is CAWSVGVGEAFF. CDR3 bases: TGTGCCTGGAGTGTAGGGGTGGGCGAAGCTTTCTTT.